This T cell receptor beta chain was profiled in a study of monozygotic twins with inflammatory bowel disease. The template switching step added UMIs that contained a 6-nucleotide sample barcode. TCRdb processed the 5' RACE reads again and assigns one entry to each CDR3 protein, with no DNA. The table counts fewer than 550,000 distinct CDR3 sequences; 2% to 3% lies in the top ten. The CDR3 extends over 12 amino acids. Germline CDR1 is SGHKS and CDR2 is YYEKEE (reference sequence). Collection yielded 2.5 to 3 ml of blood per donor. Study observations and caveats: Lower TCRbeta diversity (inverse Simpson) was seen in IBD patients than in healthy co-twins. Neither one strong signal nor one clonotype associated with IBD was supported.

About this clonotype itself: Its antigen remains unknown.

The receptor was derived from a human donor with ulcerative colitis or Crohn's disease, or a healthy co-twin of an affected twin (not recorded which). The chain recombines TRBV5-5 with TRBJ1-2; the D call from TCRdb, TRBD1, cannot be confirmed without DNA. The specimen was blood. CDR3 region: CASRSGAEGYTF.